Below, 18 T cell receptor beta chains from the same sample are listed, as sequenced in a study of shared clonotypes between healthy human individuals. Produced via immunoSEQ multiplex PCR; TCRdb's table is partial and in-frame only. Counted here are 2 million to 2.5 million clones, 92% occurring once; the ten biggest clones make up around 0.35%. Sequenced: naive CD4+ T cells from PBMCs. Subset in this sample: CD45RA+ positively selected. The receptors stem from a young man in good health. Some clones in this sample may be carry-over from other donors' samples.

The J gene is TRBJ2-3, the V gene TRBV7-8; possible D gene TRBD1, 6 bases. The CDR3 is made up of 16 amino acids. Trimming took 7 bases from V and 5 from J, leaving 22 bases between them. In germline, CDR1 is SGHVS, CDR2 FQNEAQ. CDR3 coding DNA: TGTGCCAGCACCCTCCTGGTGGCAGGGGTCAGAGATACGCAGTATTTT. Its protein product is CASTLLVAGVRDTQYF.

The chain recombines TRBV6-6 with TRBJ2-1; 7 bases are shared with TRBD2. There are 15 residues in the CDR3. V lost 6 bases and J lost 10; bases outside the gene matches: 15. In germline, CDR1 is MNHNY, CDR2 SVGAGI (reference sequence). CDR3 residues: CASSHDGGTGGEQFF. DNA for the CDR3: TGTGCCAGCAGCCACGACGGGGGGACTGGGGGGGAGCAGTTCTTC.

The chain joins TRBV7-9 to TRBJ2-7, with TRBD2 as a possible D gene (6 bases). Germline CDR1 reads SEHNR; CDR2 reads FQNEAQ (reference sequence). V lost 2 bases and J 5 bases, leaving 10 bases between the germline ends. The CDR3 length is 13 residues. CDR3 sequence: CASSLSGGNEQYF. The CDR3, as DNA: TGTGCCAGCAGCTTATCCGGGGGAAACGAGCAGTACTTC.

V and J are TRBV28 and TRBJ1-5; 9 positions agree with TRBD1. Trimming removed 8 bases from V and 0 bases from J; junction bases left unmatched: 11. From germline, CDR1 is MDHEN and CDR2 SYDVKM. The CDR3 is 17 residues long. Here the CDR3 reads CASRRDREFYSNQPQHF. The CDR3 nucleotides are TGTGCCAGCCGCCGGGACAGGGAGTTTTATAGCAATCAGCCCCAGCATTTT.

Regarding this clone: The sample carries other DNA sequences with the same CDR3. This chain joins TRBV5-1 and TRBJ1-2, with a possible D match to TRBD1 (6 bases). Per the germline V gene, CDR1 is SGHRS and CDR2 is YFSETQ. Deletions cut 0 bases from V and 1 base from J, with 10 bases between. There are 15 residues in the CDR3. CDR3 region: CASSLGQGSNYGYTF. CDR3 nucleotide sequence: TGCGCCAGCAGCTTGGGCCAGGGGAGTAACTATGGCTACACCTTC.

The J gene is TRBJ2-7, the V gene TRBV5-8, with unresolved D. This CDR3 spans 16 amino acids. The germline gives CDR1 SGHTS, CDR2 YDEGEE. Between the trimmed V and J ends, which lost 0 bases and 2 bases, there was a span of 15 bases. CDR3 bases: TGTGCCAGCAGCTTGGCTGTCAGGACGGAGACCTACGAGCAGTACTTC. Encoded protein: CASSLAVRTETYEQYF.

This clone was seen a single time. The chain combines TRBV11-2 with TRBJ1-5; TRBD1 aligns across 9 bases. V shed 6 bases and J 6 bases; nucleotides not matched to a gene: 6. Germline V gives CDR1 SGHAT, CDR2 FQNNGV. There are 14 residues in the CDR3. CDR3 sequence reads: CASSWGQGGQPQHF. The CDR3 coding sequence is TGTGCCAGCAGTTGGGGACAGGGCGGTCAGCCCCAGCATTTT.

Concerning this clone: No conserved phenylalanine or tryptophan is present at the end of the CDR3, so a read error is the likely explanation. Because the CDR3's place on the DNA is in doubt, the DNA is left out and the CDR3 is given as listed by TCRdb. The chain combines TRBV1 with TRBJ1-3. TRBV1 is labeled a pseudogene. 14 amino acids form the CDR3, both terminal residues included. The CDR3 sequence is CTSSQEATKPTGDI.

The chain carries TRBV10-3 and TRBJ2-1; 10 positions agree with TRBD2. The CDR3 length is 17 residues. CDR1 and CDR2 from the germline V gene are ENHRY and SYGVKD. The V segment lost 9 bases and the J segment 2 bases; nucleotides outside the gene matches: 13. The DNA for the CDR3 is TGTGCCATAAGCCCGTCAGCTAGCGGGGGAGCCTACAATGAGCAGTTCTTC. It is translated as CAISPSASGGAYNEQFF.

This chain uses TRBV29-1 with TRBJ1-1; TRBD1 might be the D (6 bases). Germline V gene lookup returns CDR1 SQVTM and CDR2 ANQGSEA. V lost 4 bases and J 3 bases, leaving 12 bases between the germline ends. The CDR3 loop spans 13 amino acids. CDR3 nucleotide sequence: TGCAGCGTTGCAGGGGCGCGGTACACTGAAGCTTTCTTT. Translation gives CSVAGARYTEAFF.

CDR3 nucleotide sequence: TGCGCCAGCAGCTTTAGACAGCACAATGAGCAGTTCTTC. This gives the protein CASSFRQHNEQFF. The chain employs TRBV5-1 and TRBJ2-1; the D gene is possibly TRBD1 (5 bases). The CDR3 is made up of 13 amino acids. V lost 2 bases, J lost 5 bases, and 8 bases lay in between. Germline V gene lookup returns CDR1 SGHRS and CDR2 YFSETQ.

Points on this clone: In the same sample, other DNA sequences code for this CDR3. The J gene is TRBJ2-7, the V gene TRBV2; 11 bases map to TRBD2. This CDR3 comprises 15 residues. Germline V lookup: CDR1 SNHLY, CDR2 FYNNEI. V lost 6 bases, J lost 1 base, and 5 bases stayed unmatched. The CDR3 region has the DNA TGTGCCAGCAGGAGAGGGACTAGCGGATCCTACGAGCAGTACTTC. It specifies CASRRGTSGSYEQYF.

The chain carries TRBV9 and TRBJ2-1; 10 nucleotides agree with TRBD2. V lost 6 bases, J lost 5 bases, and 5 bases stayed unmatched. Germline CDR1 and CDR2: SGDLS and YYNGEE. The CDR3 is 14 amino acids. The CDR3 loop is CASKRTSGNNEQFF. The CDR3 DNA reads as TGTGCCAGCAAAAGGACTAGCGGTAACAATGAGCAGTTCTTC.

The chain couples TRBV28 to TRBJ2-7, with D perhaps matching TRBD1 (5 bases). This CDR3 has 15 amino acids. Trimming pared 6 bases from V and 2 bases from J, leaving 17 bases between. Germline CDR1 MDHEN, CDR2 SYDVKM. DNA of the CDR3: TGTGCCAGCAGCAACTTTAAGGGGTCTGCCTACGAGCAGTACTTC. This codes for CASSNFKGSAYEQYF.

This sequence joins TRBV19 and TRBJ1-4, with D possibly matching TRBD1 (6 bases). The CDR3 runs to 16 residues. Germline lookup yields CDR1 LNHDA and CDR2 SQIVND (reference sequence). Between the trimmed V and J ends, which lost 5 bases and 7 bases, there was a span of 20 bases. In nucleotides, the CDR3 is TGTGCCAGTAGTCCCCGGGCAGGGGCGCCCGGTGAAAAACTGTTTTTT. Protein sequence: CASSPRAGAPGEKLFF.

The V gene is TRBV25-1, the J gene TRBJ2-1; 7 bases agree with TRBD1. This CDR3 contains 15 residues. Germline lookup yields CDR1 MGHDK and CDR2 SYGVNS. V was clipped by 3 bases and J by 2 bases; unmatched bases: 4. In DNA form, the CDR3 reads TGTGCCAGCAGTGACGCCGGGACAGCCTACAATGAGCAGTTCTTC. This translates into CASSDAGTAYNEQFF.

The rearrangement joins TRBV2 to TRBJ2-2; D possibly corresponds to TRBD1 (5 bases). The V end was cut by 6 bases, the J end by 6 bases, with 8 bases between. The germline CDR1 and CDR2 sequences are SNHLY and FYNNEI. This CDR3 has 12 amino acids. The CDR3 DNA sequence: TGTGCCAGCAGAGGGGATCCCGGGGAGCTGTTTTTT. Translation gives CASRGDPGELFF.

The genes are TRBV4-3 and TRBJ2-5; TRBD2 aligns across 11 bases. The trim removed 0 bases at V and 2 bases at J, leaving 2 bases unmatched. Looked up from germline, CDR1 is LGHNA and CDR2 is YSLEER. The CDR3 sequence is 16 residues long. CDR3 in DNA: TGCGCCAGCAGCCAAGATCGACTAGCGGGGCAAGAGACCCAGTACTTC. Translating gives CASSQDRLAGQETQYF.